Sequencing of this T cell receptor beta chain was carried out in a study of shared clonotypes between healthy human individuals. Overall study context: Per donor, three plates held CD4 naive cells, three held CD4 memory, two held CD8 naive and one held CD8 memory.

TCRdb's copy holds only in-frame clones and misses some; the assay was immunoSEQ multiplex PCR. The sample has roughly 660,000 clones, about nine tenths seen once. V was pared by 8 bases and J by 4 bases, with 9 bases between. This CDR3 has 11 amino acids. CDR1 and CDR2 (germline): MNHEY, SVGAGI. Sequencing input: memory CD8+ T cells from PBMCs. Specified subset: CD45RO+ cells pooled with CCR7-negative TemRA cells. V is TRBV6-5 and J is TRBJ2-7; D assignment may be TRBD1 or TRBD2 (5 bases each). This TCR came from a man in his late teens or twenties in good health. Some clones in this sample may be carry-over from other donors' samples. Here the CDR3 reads CASWGTYEQYF. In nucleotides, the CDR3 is TGTGCCAGCTGGGGGACGTACGAGCAGTACTTC.